One sample yielded the 8 T cell receptor beta chains listed below, sequenced in a study of Ad26.COV2.S vaccination and SARS-CoV-2 variants. Specified treatment: around 19 received Ad26.COV2.S at low or high dose, single or two shots; about 5 received placebo; per-sample allocation not given. Repertoires come from day 63 after the first vaccine or placebo injection. Profiled with immunoSEQ multiplex PCR; TCRdb holds only in-frame clones, not every one. The repertoire holds about 440,000 clones, about nine tenths seen once, with 4.3% in the top ten. The source was peripheral blood, collected in a trial of Ad26.COV2.S vaccine versus placebo. Receptors were obtained from a person aged 18-60 years who received the Ad26.COV2.S COVID-19 vaccine or a placebo.

Comment on this clone: The sample carries other DNA sequences with the same CDR3. The V and J genes are TRBV12-3 or TRBV12-4 and TRBJ2-5; the D gene is possibly TRBD2 (7 bases). Trimming pared 1 base from V and 5 bases from J, leaving 8 bases between. This CDR3 has 13 amino acids. The CDR3 spells CASSLGGGETQYF. Here the CDR3 DNA reads TGTGCCAGCAGTTTAGGGGGGGGCGAGACCCAGTACTTC.

The chain has TRBV5-1 and TRBJ2-1, with TRBD2 identical over 10 bases. The germline CDR1 and CDR2 sequences are SGHRS and YFSETQ. Trimming at V came to 3 bases and at J to 0 bases, leaving 9 bases not matched to a gene. This CDR3 has 18 residues. CDR3 sequence: CASSSSSGSLSSYNEQFF. DNA for the CDR3: TGCGCCAGCAGCTCTTCTAGCGGGAGTCTCAGCTCCTACAATGAGCAGTTCTTC.

The chain uses TRBV7-2 and TRBJ2-2, with 8 positions matching TRBD1. In germline, CDR1 is SGHTA, CDR2 FQGNSA. After removal of 3 bases from V and 2 bases from J, the junction contained 2 bases not matched to a gene. CDR3 length: 15 amino acids. The CDR3 loop reads CASSLDRANTGELFF. CDR3 DNA sequence: TGTGCCAGCAGCTTGGACAGGGCTAACACCGGGGAGCTGTTTTTT.

V is TRBV6-6 and J is TRBJ2-2, with TRBD1 matching over 9 bases. The ends lost 8 bases at V and 2 bases at J; junction bases unmatched: 6. The CDR3 spans 15 residues. Per germline, CDR1 MNHNY and CDR2 SVGAGI (reference sequence). The CDR3 sequence is CASATGQGNTGELFF. The DNA of the CDR3 is TGTGCCAGCGCTACGGGACAGGGAAACACCGGGGAGCTGTTTTTT.

In this sample, this clone turned up once. The chain joins TRBV28 to TRBJ2-7; a weak D match, TRBD2 (6 bases). The germline V gene encodes CDR1 MDHEN and CDR2 SYDVKM. The CDR3 is made up of 15 amino acids. Trimming left V 3 bases short and J 6 bases short, with 18 bases between. The CDR3 region has the DNA TGTGCCAGCAGTTTGCGGCAGGGCGGACTACTCGAGCAGTACTTC. Protein product: CASSLRQGGLLEQYF. The whole variable domain, remainder taken from reference TRBV28 and TRBJ2-7, is DVKVTQSSRYLVKRTGEKVFLECVQDMDHENMFWYRQDPGLGLRLIYFSYDVKMKEKGDIPEGYSVSREKKERFSLILESASTNQTSMYLCASSLRQGGLLEQYFGPGTRLTVT.

Turning to this clone: At the DNA level, this CDR3 is encoded by other sequences in the same sample as well. This sequence joins TRBV9 and TRBJ2-3, with TRBD2 as a possible D gene (5 bases). Trimming stripped 0 bases from V and 6 bases from J, with 5 bases between. Germline lookup yields CDR1 SGDLS and CDR2 YYNGEE. The CDR3 runs to 12 residues. As DNA, the CDR3 is TGTGCCAGCAGCGTAGGAGGGGATACGCAGTATTTT. Protein: CASSVGGDTQYF.

This sequence joins TRBV11-3 and TRBJ2-2; the D gene could be TRBD1 or TRBD2 (5 bases each). Germline V gene data show CDR1 as SGHNT and CDR2 as YENEEA. V lost 5 bases and J 1 base, leaving 20 bases between the germline ends. CDR3 length: 18 residues. The CDR3: CASSPYVGRGQNTGELFF. Here the CDR3 DNA reads TGTGCCAGCAGCCCTTACGTCGGCCGGGGCCAGAACACCGGGGAGCTGTTTTTT.

The rearrangement links TRBV20-1 to TRBJ2-7, with D possibly TRBD2 on 5 matching bases. CDR1 DFQATT and CDR2 SNEGSKA come from the germline V gene (reference sequence). With 4 bases removed from V and 5 bases from J, the gap between germline ends came to 9 bases. The CDR3 runs to 11 residues. CDR3 sequence (DNA): TGCAGTGCTACGCTAGCTGACGAGCAGTACTTC. Translated: CSATLADEQYF.